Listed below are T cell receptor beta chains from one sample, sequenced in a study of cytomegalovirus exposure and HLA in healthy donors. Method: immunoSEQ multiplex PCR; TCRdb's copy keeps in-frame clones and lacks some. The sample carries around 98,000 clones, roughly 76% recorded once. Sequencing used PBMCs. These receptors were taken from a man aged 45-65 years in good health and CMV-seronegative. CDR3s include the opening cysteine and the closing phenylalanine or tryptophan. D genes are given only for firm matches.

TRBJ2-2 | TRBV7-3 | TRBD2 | CASSSGLAGGELFF
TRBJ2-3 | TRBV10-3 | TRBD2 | CAISPAGGSTDTQYF
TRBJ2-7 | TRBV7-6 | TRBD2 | CASSGAGSHHEQYF
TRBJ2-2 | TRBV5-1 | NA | CASSFGLQNTGELFF
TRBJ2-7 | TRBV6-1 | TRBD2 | CASSLAGPYEQYF
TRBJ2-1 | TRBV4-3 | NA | CASSQDIRGRYNEQFF
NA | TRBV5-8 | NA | CASSLVRERYEQYF
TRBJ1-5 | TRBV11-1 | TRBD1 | CASSLETGAGNQPQHF
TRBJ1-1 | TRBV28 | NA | CASSLGEGGEAFF
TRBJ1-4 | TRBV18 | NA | CASSRATNEKLFF
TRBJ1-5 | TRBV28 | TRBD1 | CASSSIDRDPFSNQPQHF
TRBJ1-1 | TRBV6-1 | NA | CASSETLGTEAFF
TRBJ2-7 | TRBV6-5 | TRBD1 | CASSKTGGGYEQYF
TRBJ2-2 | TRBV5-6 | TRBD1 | CASTPRGQGAMELFF
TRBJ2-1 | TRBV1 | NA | CTSSQGTRDTPHEQFF
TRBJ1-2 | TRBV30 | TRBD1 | CAWSVPGGWGNGYTF
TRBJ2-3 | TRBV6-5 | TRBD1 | CASSVDRATDTQYF
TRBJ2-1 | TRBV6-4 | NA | CASSESLARSYNEQFF
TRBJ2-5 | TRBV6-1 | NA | CASSSSKTQYF
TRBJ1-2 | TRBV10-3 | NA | CAISESGLGRGYYGYTF
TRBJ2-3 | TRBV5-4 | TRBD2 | CASSLLLGGRPSTDTQYF
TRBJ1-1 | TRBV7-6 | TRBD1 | CASSLTGQGTEAFF
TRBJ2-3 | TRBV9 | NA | CASSVAADTQYF
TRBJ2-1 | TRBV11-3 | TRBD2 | CASSPAGVYNEQFF
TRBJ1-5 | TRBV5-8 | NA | CASRLRRVEMLHF
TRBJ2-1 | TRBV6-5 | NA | CASSYHNSNEQFF
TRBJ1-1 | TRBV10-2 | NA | CASREERNTEAFF
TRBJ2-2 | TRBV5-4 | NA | CASSLQGEGSGELFF
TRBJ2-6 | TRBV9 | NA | CASSPVAGANVLTF
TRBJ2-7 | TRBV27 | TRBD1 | CASSLGTGAKYEQYF
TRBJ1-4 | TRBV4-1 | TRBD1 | CASSLIGQAKKLFF
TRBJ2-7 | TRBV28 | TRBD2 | CASHKPGLATYEQYF
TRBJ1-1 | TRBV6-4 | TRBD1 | CASRAGTGNTEAFF
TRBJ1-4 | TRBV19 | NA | CASSPGVTTNEKLFF
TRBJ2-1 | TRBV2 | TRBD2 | CASRERGRNYNEQFF
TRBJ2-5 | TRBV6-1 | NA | CASNGLMNPQETQYF
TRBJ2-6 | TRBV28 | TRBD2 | CASSHPREGSGANVLTF
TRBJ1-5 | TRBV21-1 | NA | CASSKERGRRGDQPQHF
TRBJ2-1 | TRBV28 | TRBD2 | CASSRSLLAGGPYNEQFF
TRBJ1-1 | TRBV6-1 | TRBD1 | CASSEGRGTWNTEAFF
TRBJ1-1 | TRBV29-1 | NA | CSVERNTEAFF
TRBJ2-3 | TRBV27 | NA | CASSAWGGSTDTQYF
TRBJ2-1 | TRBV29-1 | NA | CSVAWGWSTMTQFF
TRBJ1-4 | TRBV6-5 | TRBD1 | CASSRTGDEKLFF
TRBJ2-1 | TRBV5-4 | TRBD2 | CASSLVLAGHNEQFF
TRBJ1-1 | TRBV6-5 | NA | CASRSPGGRTTEAFF
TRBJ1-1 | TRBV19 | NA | CASSVTDGNEAFF
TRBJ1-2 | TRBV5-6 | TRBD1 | CASSWGQGAFGGYTF
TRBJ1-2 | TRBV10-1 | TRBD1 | CASSERGQGARGYTF
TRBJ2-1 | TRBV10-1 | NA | CASSERGAGEQFF
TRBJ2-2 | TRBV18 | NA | CASSYGQTGGELFF
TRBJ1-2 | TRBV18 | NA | CASSPPSPEGYGYTF
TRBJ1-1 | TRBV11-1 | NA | CASSRTVNTEAFF
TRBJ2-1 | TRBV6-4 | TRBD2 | CASSEGTSDYNEQFF
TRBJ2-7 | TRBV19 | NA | CASSVFQQGGEQYF